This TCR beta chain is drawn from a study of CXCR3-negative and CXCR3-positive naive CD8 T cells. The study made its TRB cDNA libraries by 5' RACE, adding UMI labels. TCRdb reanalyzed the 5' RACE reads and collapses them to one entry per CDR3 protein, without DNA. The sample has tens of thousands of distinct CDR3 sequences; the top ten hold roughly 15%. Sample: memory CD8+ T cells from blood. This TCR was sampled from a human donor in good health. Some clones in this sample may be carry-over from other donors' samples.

The CDR3 reads CASSTRTDPTGELFF. V usage is TRBV19 and J usage is TRBJ2-2; TCRdb reports TRBD1, a call that lacks DNA to check it against. This CDR3 contains 15 residues. CDR1 and CDR2 (germline): LNHDA, SQIVND (reference sequence).